This T cell receptor beta chain emerged from a study of OX40 agonist ivuxolimab in advanced cancers. The wider study: In this cohort, patients received ivuxolimab, an agonistic anti-OX40 (CD134) antibody.

Points on this clone: Its specificity is unknown.

Study-wide points: Compared with others, partial responders at 0.1-3.0 mg/kg displayed clonal expansion among the lowest. At 0.1 to 3.0 mg/kg, CD4+ and CD8+ blood T cells expanded clonally by week 6.

With V trimmed by 6 bases and J by 3 bases, 8 bases remained unmatched. The germline V gene has CDR1 SGHAT and CDR2 FQNNGV. CDR3 length: 14 amino acids. Libraries were prepared by immunoSEQ multiplex PCR; TCRdb keeps only in-frame clonotypes and omits some of them. The sample contains 55,000 to 70,000 clones, around 85% of which appear only once. The material sequenced was CD4+ or CD8+ T cells sorted from blood, taken in a trial of the OX40 agonist ivuxolimab. This TCR was sampled from an adult with an advanced solid tumor such as melanoma, head and neck, liver or kidney cancer. J is TRBJ2-7 and V is TRBV11-2; TRBD1 matches at 7 bases. CDR3 loop: CASSRRPGGYEQYF. The CDR3, as DNA: TGTGCCAGCAGTCGTCGGCCAGGGGGCTACGAGCAGTACTTC.